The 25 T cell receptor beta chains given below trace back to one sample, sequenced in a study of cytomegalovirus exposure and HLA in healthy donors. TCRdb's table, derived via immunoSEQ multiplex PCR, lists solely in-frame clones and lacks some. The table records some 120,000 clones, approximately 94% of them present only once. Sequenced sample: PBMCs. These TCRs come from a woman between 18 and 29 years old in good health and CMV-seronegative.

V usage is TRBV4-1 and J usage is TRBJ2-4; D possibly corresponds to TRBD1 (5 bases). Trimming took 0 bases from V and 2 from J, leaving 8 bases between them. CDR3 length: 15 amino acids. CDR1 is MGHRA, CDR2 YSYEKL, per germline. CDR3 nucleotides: TGCGCCAGCAGCCAAGATCCAGGGACCAAAAACATTCAGTACTTC. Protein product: CASSQDPGTKNIQYF.

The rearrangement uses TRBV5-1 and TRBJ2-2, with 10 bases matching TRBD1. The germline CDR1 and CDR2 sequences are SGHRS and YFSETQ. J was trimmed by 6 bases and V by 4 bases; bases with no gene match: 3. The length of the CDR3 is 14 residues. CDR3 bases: TGCGCCAGCAGCATTGGACAGGGGGCCGGGGAGCTGTTTTTT. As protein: CASSIGQGAGELFF.

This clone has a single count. The DNA of the CDR3 is TGCGCCAGCAGCGCCACAGGGTACAGCACAGATACGCAGTATTTT. It is translated as CASSATGYSTDTQYF. V gene TRBV5-1 combines with J gene TRBJ2-3; D possibly corresponds to TRBD1 (6 bases). CDR3 length: 15 residues. V was pared by 4 bases and J by 0 bases, with 12 bases between. Looked up from germline, CDR1 is SGHRS and CDR2 is YFSETQ.

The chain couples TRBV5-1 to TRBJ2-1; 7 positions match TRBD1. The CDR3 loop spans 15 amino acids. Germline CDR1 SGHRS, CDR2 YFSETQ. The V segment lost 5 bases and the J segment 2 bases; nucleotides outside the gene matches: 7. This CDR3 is CASRRTGAPYNEQFF. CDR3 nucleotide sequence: TGCGCCAGCAGGCGGACAGGCGCTCCCTACAATGAGCAGTTCTTC.

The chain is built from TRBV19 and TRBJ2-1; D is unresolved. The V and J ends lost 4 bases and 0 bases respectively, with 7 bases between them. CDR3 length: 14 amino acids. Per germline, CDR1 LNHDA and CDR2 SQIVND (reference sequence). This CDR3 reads CASSSLLSYNEQFF. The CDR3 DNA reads TGTGCCAGTAGTAGTCTTCTCTCCTACAATGAGCAGTTCTTC.

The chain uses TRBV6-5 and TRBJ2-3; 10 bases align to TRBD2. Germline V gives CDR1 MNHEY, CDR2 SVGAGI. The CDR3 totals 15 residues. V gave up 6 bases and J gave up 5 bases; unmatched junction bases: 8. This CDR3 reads CASSPLAGAGDTQYF. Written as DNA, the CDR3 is TGTGCCAGCAGCCCCCTAGCGGGGGCCGGAGATACGCAGTATTTT.

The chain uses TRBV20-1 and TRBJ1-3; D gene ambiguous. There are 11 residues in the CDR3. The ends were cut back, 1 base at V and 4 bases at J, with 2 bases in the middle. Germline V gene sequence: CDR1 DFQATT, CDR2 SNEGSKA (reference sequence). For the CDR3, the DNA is TGCAGTGCTAGAGTAGGAAACACCATATATTTT. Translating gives CSARVGNTIYF.

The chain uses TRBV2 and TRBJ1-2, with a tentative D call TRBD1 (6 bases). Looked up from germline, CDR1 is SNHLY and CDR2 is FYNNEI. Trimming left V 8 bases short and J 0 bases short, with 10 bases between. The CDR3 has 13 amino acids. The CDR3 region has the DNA TGTGCCAGCTATAGGGACACTAACTATGGCTACACCTTC. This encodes CASYRDTNYGYTF.

The DNA for the CDR3 is TGTGCCATCAGTGCAGGGGGTGATAGGGAAAAACTGTTTTTT. Residues: CAISAGGDREKLFF. This chain links TRBV10-3 with TRBJ1-4, with 7 nucleotides matching TRBD1. Germline CDR1 ENHRY, CDR2 SYGVKD. V was pared by 4 bases and J by 8 bases, with 7 bases of the junction left unmatched. CDR3 length equals 14 residues.

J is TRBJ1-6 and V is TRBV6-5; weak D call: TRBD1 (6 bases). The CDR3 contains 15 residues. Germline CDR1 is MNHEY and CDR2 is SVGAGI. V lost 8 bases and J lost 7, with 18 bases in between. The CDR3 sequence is CASLILAGANSPLHF. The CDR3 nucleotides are TGTGCCAGCTTAATCCTAGCAGGGGCAAATTCACCCCTCCACTTT.

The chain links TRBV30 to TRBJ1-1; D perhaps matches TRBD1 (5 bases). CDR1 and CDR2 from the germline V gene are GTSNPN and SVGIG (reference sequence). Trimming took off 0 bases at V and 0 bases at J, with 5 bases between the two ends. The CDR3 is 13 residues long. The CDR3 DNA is TGTGCCTGGAGTGTACAGGTGAACACTGAAGCTTTCTTT. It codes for CAWSVQVNTEAFF.

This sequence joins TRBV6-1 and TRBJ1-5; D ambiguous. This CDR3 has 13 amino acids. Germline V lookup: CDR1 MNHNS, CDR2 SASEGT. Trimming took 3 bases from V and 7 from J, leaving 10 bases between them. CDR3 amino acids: CASSDSGGQPQHF. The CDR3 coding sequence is TGTGCCAGCAGTGACAGTGGAGGCCAGCCCCAGCATTTT.

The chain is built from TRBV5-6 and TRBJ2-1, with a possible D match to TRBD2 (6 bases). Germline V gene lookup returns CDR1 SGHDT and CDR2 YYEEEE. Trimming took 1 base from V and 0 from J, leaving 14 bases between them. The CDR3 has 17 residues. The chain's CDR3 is CASSLLGDGGSYNEQFF. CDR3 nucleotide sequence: TGTGCCAGCAGCTTGTTGGGGGACGGGGGCTCCTACAATGAGCAGTTCTTC. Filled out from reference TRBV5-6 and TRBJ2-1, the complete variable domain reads DAGVTQSPTHLIKTRGQQVTLRCSPKSGHDTVSWYQQALGQGPQFIFQYYEEEERQRGNFPDRFSGHQFPNYSSELNVNALLLGDSALYLCASSLLGDGGSYNEQFFGPGTRLTVL.

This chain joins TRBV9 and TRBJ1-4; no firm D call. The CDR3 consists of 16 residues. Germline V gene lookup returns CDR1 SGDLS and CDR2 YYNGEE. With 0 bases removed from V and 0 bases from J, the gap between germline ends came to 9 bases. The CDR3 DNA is TGTGCCAGCAGCGTAGGTATCGGAGCAACTAATGAAAAACTGTTTTTT. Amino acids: CASSVGIGATNEKLFF.

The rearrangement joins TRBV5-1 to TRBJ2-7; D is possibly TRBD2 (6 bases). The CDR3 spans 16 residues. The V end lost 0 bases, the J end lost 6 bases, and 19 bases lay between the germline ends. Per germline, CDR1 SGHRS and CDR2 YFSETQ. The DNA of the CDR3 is TGCGCCAGCAGCTTGGTGGGCGGGACGTCCCCGGGCGAGCAGTACTTC. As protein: CASSLVGGTSPGEQYF.

The CDR3: CAWRELPEEQYF. CDR3 nucleotides: TGTGCCTGGAGAGAGCTGCCGGAGGAGCAGTACTTC. The chain is built from TRBV30 and TRBJ2-7; D is unclear. This CDR3 spans 12 amino acids. Per germline, CDR1 GTSNPN and CDR2 SVGIG (reference sequence). Trimming cost V 3 bases and J 7 bases, with 13 bases left between them.

The CDR3 spells CASSEVDSWRKDYGYTF. Here the CDR3 DNA reads TGTGCCAGCAGTGAGGTAGACAGTTGGCGGAAGGACTATGGCTACACCTTC. V gene TRBV6-1 combines with J gene TRBJ1-2; maybe TRBD1 (5 bases). Trimming took 3 bases from V and 3 from J, leaving 20 bases between them. The V gene's germline CDR1 is MNHNS and CDR2 SASEGT. CDR3 length: 17 amino acids.

CDR3 amino acids: CASRQGANEQYF. The CDR3 coding sequence is TGTGCCAGCAGACAGGGGGCTAACGAGCAGTACTTC. The chain carries TRBV6-4 and TRBJ2-7; 9 positions agree with TRBD1. The CDR3 spans 12 residues. Trimming cost V 6 bases and J 5 bases; bases outside gene matches: 2. Germline V gene sequence: CDR1 MRHNA, CDR2 SNTAGT.

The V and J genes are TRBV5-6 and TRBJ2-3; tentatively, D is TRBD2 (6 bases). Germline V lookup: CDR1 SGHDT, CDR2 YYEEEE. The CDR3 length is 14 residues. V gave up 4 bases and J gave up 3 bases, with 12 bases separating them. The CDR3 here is CASSPGTETDTQYF. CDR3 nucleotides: TGTGCCAGCAGCCCAGGGACTGAGACAGATACGCAGTATTTT.

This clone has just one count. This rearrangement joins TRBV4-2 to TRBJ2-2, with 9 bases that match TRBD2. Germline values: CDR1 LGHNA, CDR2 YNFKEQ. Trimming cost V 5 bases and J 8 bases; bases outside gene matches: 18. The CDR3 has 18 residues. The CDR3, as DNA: TGTGCCAGCAGCTCAAGGGCAGGAGTAGCGGGAGATGCGGGGGAGCTGTTTTTT. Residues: CASSSRAGVAGDAGELFF.

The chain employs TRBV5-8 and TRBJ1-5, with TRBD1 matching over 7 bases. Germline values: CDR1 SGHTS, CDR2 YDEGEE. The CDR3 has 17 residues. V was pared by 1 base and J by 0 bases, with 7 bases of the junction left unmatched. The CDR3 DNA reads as TGTGCCAGCAGCTTGACGAACAGGGGTACTAGCAATCAGCCCCAGCATTTT. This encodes CASSLTNRGTSNQPQHF.

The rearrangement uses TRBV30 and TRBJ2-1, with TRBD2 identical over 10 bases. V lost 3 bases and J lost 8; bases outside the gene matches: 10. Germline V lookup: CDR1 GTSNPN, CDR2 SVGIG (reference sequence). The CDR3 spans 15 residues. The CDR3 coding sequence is TGTGCCTGGAGCGTAGTAGCGGGAGGTAACGATGAGCAGTTCTTC. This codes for CAWSVVAGGNDEQFF.

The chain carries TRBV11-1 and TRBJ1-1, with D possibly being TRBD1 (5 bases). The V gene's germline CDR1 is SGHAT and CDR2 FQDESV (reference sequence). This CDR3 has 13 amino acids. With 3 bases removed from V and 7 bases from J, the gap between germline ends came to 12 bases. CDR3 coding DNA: TGTGCCAGCAGCTTTCCGGGGGAGGTTGAAGCTTTCTTT. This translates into CASSFPGEVEAFF.

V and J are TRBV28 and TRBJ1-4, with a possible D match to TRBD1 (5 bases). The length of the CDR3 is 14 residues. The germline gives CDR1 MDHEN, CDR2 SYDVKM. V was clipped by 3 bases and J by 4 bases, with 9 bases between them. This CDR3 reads CASSLGGINEKLFF. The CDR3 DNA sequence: TGTGCCAGCAGTTTGGGGGGGATTAATGAAAAACTGTTTTTT. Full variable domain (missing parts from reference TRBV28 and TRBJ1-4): DVKVTQSSRYLVKRTGEKVFLECVQDMDHENMFWYRQDPGLGLRLIYFSYDVKMKEKGDIPEGYSVSREKKERFSLILESASTNQTSMYLCASSLGGINEKLFFGSGTQLSVL.

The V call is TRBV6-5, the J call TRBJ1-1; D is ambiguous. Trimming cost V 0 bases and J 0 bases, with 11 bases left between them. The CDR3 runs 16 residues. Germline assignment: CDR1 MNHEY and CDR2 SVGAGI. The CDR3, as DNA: TGTGCCAGCAGTTACTCTGCCAGTAGCATGAACACTGAAGCTTTCTTT. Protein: CASSYSASSMNTEAFF.